Reported below is one T cell receptor beta chain. Its target is unknown. This specimen belongs to a study of shared clonotypes between healthy human individuals. The CDR3 consists of 15 residues. Germline V gene lookup returns CDR1 SGDLS and CDR2 YYNGEE. V lost 4 bases and J lost 4, with 15 bases in between. Study results and caveats: Memory subsets generally showed lower estimated richness than naive subsets. Rarefaction exposed incomplete sorted-subset sequencing despite large depth.

CD45RO-negative cells were positively selected for CCR7, leaving out terminally differentiated effector memory CD45RA+ cells. Data came from immunoSEQ multiplex PCR; TCRdb stores just in-frame clones and leaves some out. The table lists approximately 720,000 clones, around 92% of them singletons. This chain connects TRBV9 to TRBJ1-5, with D perhaps matching TRBD1 (5 bases). The sequencing sample was made of naive CD8+ T cells sorted from blood. This sequence was found in a man aged 25 to 40 in good health. Here the CDR3 reads CASSTGRDGNQPQHF. The CDR3 coding sequence is TGTGCCAGCAGCACAGGCCGGGACGGTAATCAGCCCCAGCATTTT. Supplemented by reference TRBV9 and TRBJ1-5, the full variable domain reads DSGVTQTPKHLITATGQRVTLRCSPRSGDLSVYWYQQSLDQGLQFLIQYYNGEERAKGNILERFSAQQFPDLHSELNLSSLELGDSALYFCASSTGRDGNQPQHFGDGTRLSIL.